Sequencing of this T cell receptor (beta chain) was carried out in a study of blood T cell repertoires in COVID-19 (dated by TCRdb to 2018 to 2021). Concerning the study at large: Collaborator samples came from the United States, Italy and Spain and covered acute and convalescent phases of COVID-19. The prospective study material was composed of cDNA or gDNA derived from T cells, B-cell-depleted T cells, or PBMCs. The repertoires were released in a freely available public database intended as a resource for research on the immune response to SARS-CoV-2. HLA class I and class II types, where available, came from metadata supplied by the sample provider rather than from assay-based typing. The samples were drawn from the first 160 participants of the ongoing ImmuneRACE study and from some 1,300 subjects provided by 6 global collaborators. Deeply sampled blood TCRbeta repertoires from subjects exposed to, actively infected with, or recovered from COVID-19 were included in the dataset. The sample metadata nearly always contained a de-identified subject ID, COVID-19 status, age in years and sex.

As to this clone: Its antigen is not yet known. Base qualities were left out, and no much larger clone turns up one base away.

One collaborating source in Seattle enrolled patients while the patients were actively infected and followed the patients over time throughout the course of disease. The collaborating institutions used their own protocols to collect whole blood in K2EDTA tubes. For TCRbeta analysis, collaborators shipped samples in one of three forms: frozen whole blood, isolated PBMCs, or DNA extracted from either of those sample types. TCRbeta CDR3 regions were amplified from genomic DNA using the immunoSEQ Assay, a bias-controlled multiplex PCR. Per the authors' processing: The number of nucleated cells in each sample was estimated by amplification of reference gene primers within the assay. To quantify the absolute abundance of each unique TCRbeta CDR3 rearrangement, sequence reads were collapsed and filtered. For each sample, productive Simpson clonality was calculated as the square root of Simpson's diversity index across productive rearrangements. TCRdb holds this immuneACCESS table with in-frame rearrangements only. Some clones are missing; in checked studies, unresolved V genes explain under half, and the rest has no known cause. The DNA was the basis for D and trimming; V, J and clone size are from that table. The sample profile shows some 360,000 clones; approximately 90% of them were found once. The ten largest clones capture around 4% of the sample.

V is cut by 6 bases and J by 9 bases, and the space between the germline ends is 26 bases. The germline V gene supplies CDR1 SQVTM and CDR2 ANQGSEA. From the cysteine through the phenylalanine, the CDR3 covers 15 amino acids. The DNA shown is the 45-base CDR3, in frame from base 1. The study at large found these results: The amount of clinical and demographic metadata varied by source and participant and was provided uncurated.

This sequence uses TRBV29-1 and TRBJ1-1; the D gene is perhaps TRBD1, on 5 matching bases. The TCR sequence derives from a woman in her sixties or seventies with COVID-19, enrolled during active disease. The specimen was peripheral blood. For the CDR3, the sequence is CSVGDAQEITLKAFF. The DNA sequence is TGCAGCGTAGGAGACGCACAGGAGATAACACTGAAAGCTTTCTTT.